This entry lists 13 T cell receptor beta chains sequenced from one sample in a study of patients and donors after allogeneic stem cell transplantation. Each CDR3 protein gets one entry after TCRdb re-called the RT-PCR reads with MiXCR. The data show approximately 250,000 distinct CDR3 sequences, 13% to 15% seen once. The sample consisted of blood, either unsorted or a sorted T cell fraction (not recorded which). The receptors originated from a human donor who was either an allogeneic HSCT recipient or a stem cell or donor lymphocyte infusion donor (not recorded which). It is not recorded whose cells these are; they may come from a transplant donor.

The chain recombines TRBV5-1 with TRBJ1-1; D call uncertain. The CDR3 sequence is 12 residues long. V lost 5 bases and J lost 8, with 13 bases in between. Germline assignment: CDR1 SGHRS and CDR2 YFSETQ. The CDR3 region is CASRQYPLEAFF. CDR3 in DNA: TGCGCCAGCAGACAGTATCCGCTAGAAGCTTTCTTT.

In its sample, this clonotype was seen many times. The rearrangement links TRBV10-3 to TRBJ2-3; D uncertain. CDR1 is ENHRY and CDR2 is SYGVKD in the germline V gene. The CDR3 consists of 12 residues. V lost 9 bases to trimming and J lost 8 bases, with 15 bases between them. CDR3 protein: CAISAPRATQYF. CDR3 in DNA: TGTGCCATTTCAGCCCCTCGGGCTACGCAGTATTTT.

V and J are TRBV6-5 and TRBJ1-6; no firm D call. The CDR3 has 13 residues. Germline CDR1 and CDR2: MNHEY and SVGAGI. V was cut by 1 base and J by 10 bases, with 8 bases left in between. CDR3: CASSYFQESPLHF. CDR3 nucleotides: TGTGCCAGCAGTTACTTCCAGGAATCACCCCTCCACTTT.

This clonotype was counted a few times. The rearrangement links TRBV3-1 to TRBJ2-3, with 7 positions matching TRBD1. CDR3 size: 14 residues. Germline-derived CDR1 and CDR2 are LGHDT and YNNKEL (reference sequence). V dropped 5 bases and J dropped 1; count of bases not matched to a gene: 3. Written as DNA, the CDR3 is TGTGCCAGCAGCTACGACAGGGGCACAGATACGCAGTATTTT. Its translation: CASSYDRGTDTQYF.

The chain is built from TRBV6-2 or TRBV6-3 and TRBJ2-1; 8 nucleotides align to TRBD2. The germline CDR1 and CDR2 sequences are MNHEY and SVGEGT. The CDR3 has 17 amino acids. Trimming took 7 bases from V and 1 from J; bases not matched to a gene: 12. DNA for the CDR3: TGTGCCAGCATGTCTCTGGGTAGCGGGGCTTCCTACAATGAGCAGTTCTTC. Its protein is CASMSLGSGASYNEQFF.

This clonotype was recorded at least ten times. This sequence joins TRBV29-1 and TRBJ2-1; 7 bases agree with TRBD2. This CDR3 spans 14 amino acids. V dropped 3 bases and J dropped 10; count of bases not matched to a gene: 12. The germline V gene encodes CDR1 SQVTM and CDR2 ANQGSEA. This CDR3 reads CSVDASGAGREQFF. DNA for the CDR3: TGCAGCGTTGATGCCAGCGGGGCCGGTAGGGAGCAGTTCTTC.

This clonotype was detected only a few times. The chain carries TRBV12-3 or TRBV12-4 and TRBJ2-2, with 8 bases matching TRBD1. This CDR3 contains 14 residues. V lost 5 bases and J lost 5; bases outside the gene matches: 4. The CDR3 DNA reads TGTGCCAGCAGTGCCGGACAGGGAACCGGGGAGCTGTTTTTT. It is translated as CASSAGQGTGELFF.

This sequence joins TRBV27 and TRBJ1-2, with D possibly matching TRBD1 (5 bases). The V end was cut by 1 base, the J end by 0 bases, with 9 bases between. The length of the CDR3 is 15 residues. In germline, CDR1 is MNHEY, CDR2 SMNVEV (reference sequence). The CDR3 region is CASSLYGGANYGYTF. CDR3 bases: TGTGCCAGCAGTTTATACGGGGGAGCTAACTATGGCTACACCTTC.

V gene TRBV20-1 combines with J gene TRBJ2-1, with TRBD2 matching over 9 bases. V dropped 3 bases and J dropped 1; count of bases not matched to a gene: 4. Germline CDR1 reads DFQATT; CDR2 reads SNEGSKA (reference sequence). The CDR3 length is 15 residues. This chain's CDR3 is CSASVAGASYNEQFF. The CDR3 bases are TGCAGTGCTAGCGTAGCGGGAGCGTCCTACAATGAGCAGTTCTTC.

This clonotype was seen a few times. V is TRBV5-8 and J is TRBJ2-7, with D perhaps matching TRBD2 (5 bases). Germline V CDR1 and CDR2: SGHTS, YDEGEE. The CDR3 consists of 11 residues. Trimming removed 5 bases from V and 4 bases from J, with 7 bases in between. CDR3 region: CASRTMYEQYF. The CDR3 coding sequence is TGTGCCAGCAGGACTATGTACGAGCAGTACTTC.

In this sample, this clonotype turned up a few times. This chain uses TRBV29-1 with TRBJ1-2; D is uncertain. The CDR3 extends over 13 amino acids. Germline V gene sequence: CDR1 SQVTM, CDR2 ANQGSEA. V was shortened by 4 bases and J by 2 bases, with 11 bases between the two germline ends. The CDR3 is CSVGKGANYGYTF. CDR3 bases: TGCAGCGTTGGGAAGGGAGCAAACTATGGCTACACCTTC.

V gene TRBV4-1 combines with J gene TRBJ1-4, with D uncertain. V gave up 4 bases and J gave up 6 bases, with 6 bases separating them. CDR3 length equals 12 residues. CDR1 is MGHRA and CDR2 is YSYEKL in the germline V gene. The DNA of the CDR3 is TGCGCCAGCAGCCGGCGTGATGAAAAACTGTTTTTT. This codes for CASSRRDEKLFF.

This clonotype was detected only a few times. The chain has TRBV20-1 and TRBJ1-1, with 8 nucleotides matching TRBD1. The CDR3 is made up of 11 amino acids. The V gene end was trimmed by 8 bases and the J gene end by 3 bases; junction bases not matched to a gene: 2. The germline V gene encodes CDR1 DFQATT and CDR2 SNEGSKA (reference sequence). Here the CDR3 DNA reads TGCAGTACGGACAGGGACACTGAAGCTTTCTTT. This gives the protein CSTDRDTEAFF.